The clone carrying this T cell receptor beta chain was seen a few times. Its antigen is not known. The source of the sample is a study of cytomegalovirus exposure and HLA in healthy donors. Study results and caveats: Sequencing had likely introduced a cluster of highly shared sequence variants as an artifact. In an earlier analysis, productive rearrangement rates for most beta V segments clustered near 87% or 30%.

The study ran its PCR with 60 Vbeta and 13 Jbeta primers. Libraries were prepared by immunoSEQ multiplex PCR; TCRdb keeps only in-frame clonotypes and omits some of them. The table records about 130,000 clones, 55% to 75% of them present only once. The CDR3 sequence is 15 residues long. The V end was cut by 4 bases, the J end by 3 bases, with 13 bases between. The V gene's germline CDR1 is MNHNS and CDR2 SASEGT. Source material: PBMCs. This receptor was taken from a human donor in good health. The chain carries TRBV6-1 and TRBJ1-5; D is unresolved. The CDR3 region is CASSARRADNQPQHF. The CDR3, as DNA: TGTGCCAGCAGTGCCCGGAGGGCCGACAATCAGCCCCAGCATTTT.